This T cell receptor (beta chain) was retrieved from a study of blood T cell repertoires in COVID-19. Trimming at V came to 5 bases and at J to 5 bases, leaving 11 bases not matched to a gene. Germline CDR1 reads SGHVS; CDR2 reads FNYEAQ. CDR3 length: 15 residues. As processed by the authors: It was from reference gene primer amplification that nucleated cell counts were estimated. Assay used: immunoSEQ multiplex PCR; TCRdb lists only in-frame clones, some missing. The V and J calls and clone size come from that table; D and trimming were worked out from the DNA. The sample includes roughly 190,000 clones, 88% of them seen just once.

The TCR sequence derives from a man between 35 and 55 years old with active or convalescent COVID-19. The chain employs TRBV7-6 and TRBJ2-5; 7 positions match TRBD1. Sample: peripheral blood. The CDR3 bases are TGTGCCAGCAGCCCCACAGGGGTCGGGACGGAGACCCAGTACTTC. Protein product: CASSPTGVGTETQYF.